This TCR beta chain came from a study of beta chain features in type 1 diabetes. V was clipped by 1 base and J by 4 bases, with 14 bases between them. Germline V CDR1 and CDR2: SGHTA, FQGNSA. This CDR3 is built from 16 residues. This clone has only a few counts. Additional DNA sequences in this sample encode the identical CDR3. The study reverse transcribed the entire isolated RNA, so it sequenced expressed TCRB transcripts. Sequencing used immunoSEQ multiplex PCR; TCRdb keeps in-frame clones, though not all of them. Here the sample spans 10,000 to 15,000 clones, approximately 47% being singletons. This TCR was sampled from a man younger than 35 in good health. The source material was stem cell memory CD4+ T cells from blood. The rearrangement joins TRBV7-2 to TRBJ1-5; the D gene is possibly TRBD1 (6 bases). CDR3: CASSLGTGSGNQPQHF. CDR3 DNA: TGTGCCAGCAGCTTAGGAACAGGGTCCGGTAATCAGCCCCAGCATTTT.